This T cell receptor (beta chain) was recovered during a study of B cell selection in AIRE deficiency (dated by TCRdb to between 2018 and 2021). Some background on the complete study: Researchers compared TCRbeta repertoires of sorted blood CD4+ conventional T cells and regulatory T cells in AIRE-deficient patients with those in healthy controls. The TCR-sequenced cohort comprised about five AIRE-deficient APECED patients and about five healthy control donors.

CD4+CD127+ cells were sorted as the conventional CD4 T cell population. The control samples were obtained from healthy donors who were not related to the patients. A FACSAria flow cytometer was used to sort the Tconv and Treg cells intended for TCRbeta sequencing. Sorted cells were collected in 5-ml round-bottom polystyrene tubes, and dry cell pellets were stored frozen at -80 degrees C prior to sequencing. The immunoSEQ platform was used to sequence the TCRbeta chains. In the original analysis: When conventional T cell repertoires were pooled, patients gave roughly 120,000 distinct in-frame TCRbeta sequences, while healthy donors gave some 1.3x10^5. Treg TCRbeta sequences found in two or more individuals were defined as public, and these public Treg TCRbeta sequences were then searched for in Tconv repertoires. Differences between groups were assessed by Mann-Whitney U tests with Bonferroni-Dunn correction in GraphPad Prism 7.03. The immuneACCESS repertoire file appears here via TCRdb, limited to in-frame rearrangements. These files lack a portion of the clones; in checked studies, under half of the deficit traces to unresolved V genes, and the cause of the others is not known. Clone size and the V and J calls come from that table; the DNA yielded D and trimming. The sample contains 20,000 to 30,000 clones, roughly 96% of them found a single time. Around 0.2% of the sample is taken by the ten largest.

Of note for this clone: The antigen it recognizes is unknown. Base qualities are not recorded, but no much larger clone differs from it by a single base.

According to the germline V gene, CDR1 reads SGHTA and CDR2 reads FQGNSA. V is cut back by 5 bases and J by 6 bases, with 15 bases in the junction unmatched. From the cysteine up to the phenylalanine, the CDR3 has a length of 16 residues. The DNA shown is the 48-base CDR3, in frame from base 1. General findings and caveats noted by the study authors: In AIRE-deficient patients, Tconv and Treg cells had TCRBV gene usage, CDR3 length and TCR diversity comparable to those in healthy donors. About 30% of the Treg TCRbeta sequences shared among healthy donors were detected in patient Tconv cells, suggesting that Treg-biased clones are diverted into the Tconv compartment. CDR3s were shorter in shared Treg sequences, reflecting a bias toward rearrangements that have few non-templated nucleotide insertions. Only TCRbeta chains were sequenced, and roughly 40% of the Treg sequences shared among healthy donors were also detected in healthy Tconv cells, possibly owing to differing TCRalpha chains. Among about 3,500 shared Treg TCRbeta sequences, 31.6% were shared exclusively by healthy donors and around 8.7% exclusively by patients, which suggests that Treg selection is less efficient in the absence of AIRE.

This sequence originates from a human donor in good health. This receptor chain uses TRBV7-2 and TRBJ2-7, and 8 bases in between align with TRBD2. Specimen: CD4+CD127+ conventional T cells sorted from PBMCs. The nucleotide sequence reads TGTGCCAGCAGCCCTCTCGACCTGGCCGGGAGGGGCGAGCAGTACTTC. Translated, it gives CASSPLDLAGRGEQYF.